The 5 T cell receptor beta chains presented below share a single source sample, sequenced in a study of graft-versus-host responses after intestinal transplantation. Antigen specificity for these receptors is unknown. Profiled with immunoSEQ multiplex PCR; TCRdb holds only in-frame clones, not every one. The sample lists around 90,000 clones; 94% were seen once. The source material was unstimulated CD4+ T cells sorted from spleen or lymph node cells, sampled before transplant. Receptors originate from a human donor who was the organ donor for an intestinal transplant.

A single count supports this clone. The CDR3 DNA sequence: TGTGCCAGCAGCTTAGATTTGATGGGCGATGGCTACACCTTC. Protein product: CASSLDLMGDGYTF. The chain links TRBV7-9 to TRBJ1-2; D not resolved. CDR1 and CDR2 from the germline V gene are SEHNR and FQNEAQ (reference sequence). V lost 1 base and J 6 bases, leaving 12 bases between the germline ends. The CDR3 has 14 residues. The full variable domain, its missing parts supplied by reference TRBV7-9 and TRBJ1-2, is DTGVSQNPRHKITKRGQNVTFRCDPISEHNRLYWYRQTLGQGPEFLTYFQNEAQLEKSRLLSDRFSAERPKGSFSTLEIQRTEQGDSAMYLCASSLDLMGDGYTFGSGTRLTVV.

This clone was counted a single time. This chain uses TRBV7-9 with TRBJ2-4; possibly TRBD1 for D (6 bases). CDR1 and CDR2 (germline): SEHNR, FQNEAQ (reference sequence). The CDR3 totals 13 residues. V was cut by 3 bases and J by 8 bases, with 11 bases left in between. The CDR3 here is CASSFQGSDIQYF. DNA for the CDR3: TGTGCCAGCAGCTTTCAGGGGTCAGACATTCAGTACTTC. The full variable domain, completed using reference TRBV7-9 and TRBJ2-4, is DTGVSQNPRHKITKRGQNVTFRCDPISEHNRLYWYRQTLGQGPEFLTYFQNEAQLEKSRLLSDRFSAERPKGSFSTLEIQRTEQGDSAMYLCASSFQGSDIQYFGAGTRLSVL.

The V call is TRBV7-3, the J call TRBJ2-1; D is uncertain. Germline V CDR1 and CDR2: SGHTA, FQGTGA. The CDR3 sequence is 14 residues long. Trimming cost V 2 bases and J 8 bases, with 13 bases left between them. The CDR3 region is CASSLSDHRDEQFF. CDR3 DNA sequence: TGTGCCAGCAGCTTATCGGACCATAGAGATGAGCAGTTCTTC.

The CDR3 reads CASSRGGREPQHF. The CDR3 coding sequence is TGTGCCAGCAGCCGGGGGGGCAGAGAGCCCCAGCATTTT. The chain employs TRBV5-4 and TRBJ1-5, with D possibly TRBD1 on 6 matching bases. The CDR3 is made up of 13 amino acids. Looked up from germline, CDR1 is SGHNT and CDR2 is YYREEE (reference sequence). Trimming removed 4 bases at V and 8 bases at J, with 13 bases between.

The chain is built from TRBV5-4 and TRBJ2-5; TRBD2 aligns across 9 bases. This CDR3 is 15 amino acids long. The germline CDR1 and CDR2 sequences are SGHNT and YYREEE (reference sequence). The V gene end was trimmed by 2 bases and the J gene end by 5 bases; junction bases not matched to a gene: 7. DNA of the CDR3: TGTGCCAGCAGCTTCGGCGGGGGGGCCCGGGAGACCCAGTACTTC. Translation gives CASSFGGGARETQYF.